These 11 T cell receptor beta chains originate from one sample sequenced in a study of beta chain features in type 1 diabetes. Expressed TCRB transcripts were sequenced because the isolated RNA had all been reverse transcribed beforehand. Only in-frame clones appear in the TCRdb table, and some are missing; sequencing was by immunoSEQ multiplex PCR. The sample lists more than 300,000 clones, about 15% occurring once. Input material: naive CD4+ T cells from blood. Source of these receptors: a young woman in good health.

This clone has only a few counts. The rearrangement joins TRBV29-1 to TRBJ2-1; 7 bases line up with TRBD2. Looked up from germline, CDR1 is SQVTM and CDR2 is ANQGSEA. The CDR3 totals 14 residues. Germline trimming cut 2 bases from V and 12 bases from J; bases unmatched to any gene: 13. CDR3 sequence (DNA): TGCAGCGTTGAAAGCCTAGCGGAGGGCACGGGGCAGTTCTTC. This encodes CSVESLAEGTGQFF.

This sequence joins TRBV30 and TRBJ1-4, with D perhaps matching TRBD1 (5 bases). The CDR3 loop spans 14 amino acids. The V gene's germline CDR1 is GTSNPN and CDR2 SVGIG (reference sequence). V lost 1 base and J lost 8, with 14 bases in between. CDR3 amino acids: CAWSELGPGEKLFF. The CDR3 nucleotides read TGTGCCTGGAGTGAGCTGGGGCCAGGAGAAAAACTGTTTTTT. The full variable domain, with the rest looked up from reference TRBV30 and TRBJ1-4, is SQTIHQWPATLVQPVGSPLSLECTVEGTSNPNLYWYRQAAGRGLQLLFYSVGIGQISSEVPQNLSASRPQDRQFILSSKKLLLSDSGFYLCAWSELGPGEKLFFGSGTQLSVL.

This chain connects TRBV2 to TRBJ2-5, with D maybe TRBD2 (5 bases). There are 12 residues in the CDR3. Per the germline V gene, CDR1 is SNHLY and CDR2 is FYNNEI. Trimming stripped 7 bases from V and 5 bases from J, with 11 bases between. The CDR3 spells CASTWEKETQYF. The CDR3 nucleotides read TGTGCCAGCACCTGGGAGAAGGAGACCCAGTACTTC.

This clone showed up just a few times. This chain connects TRBV30 to TRBJ2-2; D is ambiguous. Trimming pared 0 bases from V and 8 bases from J, leaving 13 bases between. Germline V gene sequence: CDR1 GTSNPN, CDR2 SVGIG (reference sequence). This CDR3 has 14 amino acids. The CDR3 loop reads CAWSVRVRTGELFF. The CDR3, as DNA: TGTGCCTGGAGTGTACGGGTCCGCACTGGGGAGCTGTTTTTT. Combining the CDR3 with reference TRBV30 and TRBJ2-2 gives the whole variable domain SQTIHQWPATLVQPVGSPLSLECTVEGTSNPNLYWYRQAAGRGLQLLFYSVGIGQISSEVPQNLSASRPQDRQFILSSKKLLLSDSGFYLCAWSVRVRTGELFFGEGSRLTVL.

V and J are TRBV29-1 and TRBJ2-4; 11 bases are shared with TRBD2. The CDR3 is 13 residues long. V trimming: 7 bases; J trimming: 5 bases; junction bases outside the gene matches: 4. Germline loops: CDR1 SQVTM, CDR2 ANQGSEA. The CDR3 DNA is TGCAGCGCCGGGGGACTAGCGGAAAACATTCAGTACTTC. It is translated as CSAGGLAENIQYF.

CDR3 sequence (DNA): TGTGCCAGCAGTTCGCCCGGGACAAAGCAAGAGACCCAGTACTTC. As protein: CASSSPGTKQETQYF. The chain couples TRBV28 to TRBJ2-5; possible D gene TRBD1, 6 bases. The V and J ends lost 4 bases and 2 bases respectively, with 14 bases between them. Germline assignment: CDR1 MDHEN and CDR2 SYDVKM. The CDR3 runs to 15 residues.

The V call is TRBV5-4, the J call TRBJ2-1, with TRBD1 identical over 7 bases. The CDR3 has 14 residues. The V gene end was trimmed by 2 bases and the J gene end by 7 bases; junction bases not matched to a gene: 6. Germline V gene data show CDR1 as SGHNT and CDR2 as YYREEE (reference sequence). The CDR3 sequence: CASSLPTGLNEQFF. For the CDR3, the DNA is TGTGCCAGCAGCTTACCGACAGGGCTTAATGAGCAGTTCTTC.

The chain has TRBV9 and TRBJ2-1; possible D gene TRBD2, 5 bases. The germline V gene encodes CDR1 SGDLS and CDR2 YYNGEE. V was shortened by 2 bases and J by 10 bases, with 16 bases between the two germline ends. The CDR3 runs to 14 residues. CDR3 nucleotides: TGTGCCAGCAGCGTGAGACCCGAATCGGGGGAGCAGTTCTTC. Its translation is CASSVRPESGEQFF.

V usage is TRBV30 and J usage is TRBJ1-5; the match to TRBD1 covers 9 bases. The CDR3 sequence is 15 residues long. V was clipped by 0 bases and J by 7 bases; unmatched bases: 7. CDR1 and CDR2 from the germline V gene are GTSNPN and SVGIG (reference sequence). The DNA for the CDR3 is TGTGCCTGGAGTGTAAGGGGACAGGGTATCCAGCCCCAGCATTTT. Translation: CAWSVRGQGIQPQHF.

In this sample, this clone turned up a few times. The chain has TRBV27 and TRBJ2-1; 12 bases are a match to TRBD2. Germline values: CDR1 MNHEY, CDR2 SMNVEV (reference sequence). The CDR3 spans 16 residues. Unmatched junction bases numbered 5, after V lost 4 bases and J lost 4 bases. The CDR3 DNA sequence: TGTGCCAGCAGTTCACCAACTAGCGGGAGGTACAATGAGCAGTTCTTC. It specifies CASSSPTSGRYNEQFF.

The V and J genes are TRBV30 and TRBJ1-4, with 9 bases aligning to TRBD1. The V gene's germline CDR1 is GTSNPN and CDR2 SVGIG (reference sequence). V was clipped by 2 bases and J by 5 bases; unmatched bases: 6. This CDR3 is built from 15 residues. This chain's CDR3 is CAWSKQGALNEKLFF. The CDR3 DNA sequence: TGTGCCTGGAGTAAACAGGGGGCCCTCAATGAAAAACTGTTTTTT.